This T cell receptor (beta chain) was retrieved from a study of blood T cells in healthy people across ages (dated by TCRdb to 2015 to 2017). Some background on the complete study: In model experiments, roughly one uniquely barcoded TCR beta cDNA molecule per two T cells was captured by template switching. Using deep sequencing normalized with unique cDNA molecular identifiers, the study measured how TCR beta repertoire diversity changes with age. The donors were split into four age groups: young (average 16 years), middle-aged (roughly 39), aged (over 55) and long-lived (over 75). The study analyzed two additional independent replicas of 1 million unique cDNA reads from the same blood draw for two donors, one aged 18 to 30 and one aged 80 or older.

The donors were a few dozen Caucasian individuals from Russia, aged 6 to 90 years, who were systemically healthy. About 9.1 milliliters of peripheral blood were collected from each donor into EDTA-treated Vacutainer tubes. PBMCs were isolated by Ficoll-Paque density-gradient centrifugation, with at least 6 million obtained per sample. Trizol reagent was used to extract total RNA from the PBMCs, yielding at least 6 micrograms per sample. For every donor, an aliquot of PBMCs went through flow cytometry to measure the percentages of naive CD45RAhigh/CD27high T cells. Study-wide conclusions, independent of this receptor: The CMV infection status of donors was not known, potentially confounding age-related changes in expanded clonotypes. The long-lived group showed more naive CD4+ T cells, fewer expanded clones and increased TCR diversity than the aged group, suggesting age selection. Since profiling was done on bulk unsorted PBMCs, naive and antigen-experienced compartments could not be conclusively compared. There was a strong correlation between observed TCR beta diversity and the percentage of naive T cells measured by flow cytometry. Estimates of total diversity based on one million sequenced T cells were regarded as lower bounds and as underestimates. As age increased, observed TCR beta diversity per million T cells dropped in a roughly linear way, and a significant reduction was already evident by age about 40.

The library was built by means of 5' RACE. The sequencer listed for this sample is Illumina HiSeq 2500. A second PCR of roughly 7 to 11 cycles was performed with a sample-barcoded 5' primer and a J-beta primer mix. A unique molecular identifier was introduced onto each TCR beta cDNA molecule by a template-switch 5' adaptor carrying 12 random nucleotides. Each sample yielded at least 3 million CDR3-containing paired-end reads. First-strand cDNA synthesis was performed from all RNA using the Mint cDNA synthesis kit, with priming by a TRBC-specific oligonucleotide. Following uracil-DNA glycosylase treatment, all cDNA underwent a first 18-cycle PCR with the universal primers M1SS and BC2_uni_R. The published analysis was carried out like this. For normalization, 1 million high-quality reads were randomly selected from each sample, with every read carrying a distinct molecular identifier. Instead of being binned into consensus sequences, reads that shared molecular identifiers were thrown out. CDR3 identification, clonotype clustering and error correction used MiTCR with a Q25 quality threshold and the strictest error-elimination algorithm. A nonparametric unseen species model with Euler transformation was used to estimate lower-bound total TCR beta diversity. The public reads were reprocessed in TCRdb via fastp at Q25 and MiXCR, keeping in-frame beta chains. Rows with a matching CDR3 protein are joined into one entry that keeps the most common DNA and genes. The V and J calls here are based on TCRdb, not the publication. The sample yields 600,000 to 900,000 distinct CDR3 sequences; about 26% were counted once. The biggest ten clones account for approximately 2.9% of the sample.

Remarks on this clonotype: The antigen this receptor binds is unknown. Base qualities are missing; no much larger clone stands one base away.

Clipping removes 4 bases from V and 6 bases from J, with 5 as the unmatched junction base count. The germline V gene supplies CDR1 SNHLY and CDR2 FYNNEI. The CDR3 goes from the cysteine to the phenylalanine over 14 residues. The kept DNA is CDR3 alone, 42 bases in frame from the first base. The same specimen was also included in a second study, on T cells of mothers and their children. Per that second paper: The donors were nine systemically healthy Caucasian individuals, made up of three mothers and their six children. cDNA synthesis consumed the entire amount of extracted RNA, loaded at approximately 1.4 ug RNA in each 15 ul reaction. Sample barcodes and 2-4 random nucleotides were added via the M1S primer in the second PCR. Each mother yielded over 10 million TCR beta CDR3 reads and each child roughly 3.1 million reads. In both related and unrelated pairs, thymic selection shapes the output of TCR recombination in a similar way, with inherited differences having only a minor effect. Related mother-child pairs always showed normalized repertoire overlap that was slightly higher than in unrelated mother-child pairs, though the difference was never significant. With a sensitivity of 90 to 100 clones per million clonotypes, no persistent microchimeric T cell clones were detected. In the study, deep NGS was used to compare the TCR beta repertoires of mothers and children, and features distinguishing related mother-child pairs from unrelated individuals were sought. On average, the children were about 10 +/- 4 years old, while the mothers were about 38 +/- 4 years old. Libraries were sequenced on Illumina HiSeq 2000 with 100+100 nt paired-end reads after adapter ligation with NEBNext reagents. To prevent cross-contamination, the mother and child libraries were prepared one month apart and sequenced in separate runs. For each donor, between about 500,000 and 2,200,000 distinct TCR beta clonotypes were identified. Naive TCR beta clonotypes were estimated from low-frequency clonotypes matched to each donor's FACS-determined naive share, without sorting.

This sequence originates from a boy between 10 and 17 years old in good health. The sequenced sample consisted of blood. The rearrangement combines TRBV2 with TRBJ2-5; TRBD1 agrees with 10 junctional bases. The CDR3 region has the sequence CASSGDRGRKTQYF. Here is the DNA: TGTGCCAGCAGTGGAGACAGGGGGCGTAAGACCCAGTACTTC.